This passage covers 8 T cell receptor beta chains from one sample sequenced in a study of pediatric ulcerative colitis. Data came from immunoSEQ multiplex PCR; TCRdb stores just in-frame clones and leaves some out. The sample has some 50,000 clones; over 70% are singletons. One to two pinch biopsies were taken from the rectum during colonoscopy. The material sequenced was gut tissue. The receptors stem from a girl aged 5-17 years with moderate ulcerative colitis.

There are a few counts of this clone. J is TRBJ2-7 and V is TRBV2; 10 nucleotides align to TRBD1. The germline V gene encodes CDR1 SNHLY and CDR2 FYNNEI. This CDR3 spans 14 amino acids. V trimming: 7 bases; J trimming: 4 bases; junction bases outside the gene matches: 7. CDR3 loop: CASTLRDRGYEQYF. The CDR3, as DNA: TGTGCCAGCACGCTCCGGGACAGGGGATACGAGCAGTACTTC.

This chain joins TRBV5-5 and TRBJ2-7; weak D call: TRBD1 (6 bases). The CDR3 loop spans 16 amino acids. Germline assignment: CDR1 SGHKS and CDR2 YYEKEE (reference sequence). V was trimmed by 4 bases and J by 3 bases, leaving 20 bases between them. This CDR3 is CASSQGAETGYYEQYF. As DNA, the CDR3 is TGTGCCAGCAGCCAAGGGGCTGAGACAGGATACTACGAGCAGTACTTC.

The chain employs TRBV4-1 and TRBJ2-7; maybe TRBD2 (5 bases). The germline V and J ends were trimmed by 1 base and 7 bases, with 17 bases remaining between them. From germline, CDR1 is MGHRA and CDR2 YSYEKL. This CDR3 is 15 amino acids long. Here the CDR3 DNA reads TGCGCCAGCAGCCAAGGTCTCCTTCCGGGAAGTGAGCAGTACTTC. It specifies CASSQGLLPGSEQYF.

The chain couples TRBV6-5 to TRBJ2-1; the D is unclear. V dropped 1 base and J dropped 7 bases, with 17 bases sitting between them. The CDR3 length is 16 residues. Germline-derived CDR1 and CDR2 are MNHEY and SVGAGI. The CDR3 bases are TGTGCCAGCAGTTACTTCGGTCCGAACGGCGCAAATGAGCAGTTCTTC. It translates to CASSYFGPNGANEQFF.

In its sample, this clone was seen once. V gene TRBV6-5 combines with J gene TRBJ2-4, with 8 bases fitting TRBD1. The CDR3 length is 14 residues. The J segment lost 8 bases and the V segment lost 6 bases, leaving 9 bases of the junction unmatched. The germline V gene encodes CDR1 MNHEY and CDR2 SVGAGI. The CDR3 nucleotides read TGTGCCAGCAGCATCCGGGACAGGAGGTACATTCAGTACTTC. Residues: CASSIRDRRYIQYF.

CDR3 in DNA: TGTGCCAGCAGCCCCGTGACGCGGGACAGCGGAATGGTAGGCTACACCTTC. The encoded protein is CASSPVTRDSGMVGYTF. The chain has TRBV5-6 and TRBJ1-2; TRBD1 matches 7 bases. This CDR3 is built from 17 residues. The germline CDR1 and CDR2 sequences are SGHDT and YYEEEE. V trimming: 4 bases; J trimming: 8 bases; junction bases outside the gene matches: 20.

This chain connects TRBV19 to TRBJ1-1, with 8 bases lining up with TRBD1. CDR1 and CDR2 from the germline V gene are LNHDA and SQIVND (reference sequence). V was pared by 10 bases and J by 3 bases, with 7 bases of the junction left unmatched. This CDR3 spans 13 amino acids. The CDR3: CATFDRGYTEAFF. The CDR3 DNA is TGTGCCACCTTTGACAGGGGCTACACTGAAGCTTTCTTT.

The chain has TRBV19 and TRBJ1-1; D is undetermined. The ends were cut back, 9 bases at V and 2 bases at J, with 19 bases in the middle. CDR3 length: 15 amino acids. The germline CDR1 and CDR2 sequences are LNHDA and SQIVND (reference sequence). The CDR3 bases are TGTGCCAGCCAAACTGGAGGGTTGGTAAACACTGAAGCTTTCTTT. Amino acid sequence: CASQTGGLVNTEAFF.